The clone carrying this T cell receptor (beta chain) was counted between two and nine times. Antigen unknown. The V gene's germline CDR1 is LNHDA and CDR2 SQIVND (reference sequence). Trimming cost V 5 bases and J 4 bases, with 12 bases left between them. This CDR3 region has 13 residues. This sample is part of a study of T cell responses to AZD1222 COVID-19 vaccine. Study results and caveats: White British ancestry dominated among donors, who included more females, and clonal diversity was possibly underestimated.

Assay used: immunoSEQ multiplex PCR; TCRdb lists only in-frame clones, some missing. This sample yields 190,000 or so clones, of which 88% are seen a single time; roughly a quarter belongs to the top ten. The sequencing here drew on peripheral blood, taken 28 days after the second AZD1222 dose. This sequence joins TRBV19 and TRBJ2-7; D is perhaps TRBD1 (6 bases). The sequence was obtained from an adult who received the AZD1222 COVID-19 vaccine. The CDR3 DNA is TGTGCCAGTAGTCCCCGGACAGTTTACGAGCAGTACTTC. It encodes CASSPRTVYEQYF.